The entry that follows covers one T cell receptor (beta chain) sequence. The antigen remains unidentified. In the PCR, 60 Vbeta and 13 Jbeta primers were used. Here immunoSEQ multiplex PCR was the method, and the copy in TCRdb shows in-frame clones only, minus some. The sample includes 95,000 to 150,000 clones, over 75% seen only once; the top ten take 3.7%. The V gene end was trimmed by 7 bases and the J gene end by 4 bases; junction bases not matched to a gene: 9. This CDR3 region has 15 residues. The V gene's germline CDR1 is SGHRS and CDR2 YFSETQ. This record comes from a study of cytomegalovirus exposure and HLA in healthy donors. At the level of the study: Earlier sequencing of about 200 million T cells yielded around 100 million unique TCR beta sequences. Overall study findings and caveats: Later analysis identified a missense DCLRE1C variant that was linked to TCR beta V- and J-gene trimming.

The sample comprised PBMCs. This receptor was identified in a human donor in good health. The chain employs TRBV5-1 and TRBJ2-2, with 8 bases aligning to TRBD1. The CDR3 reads CASRYRDRSTGELFF. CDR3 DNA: TGCGCCAGCCGTTACCGGGACAGGTCCACCGGGGAGCTGTTTTTT.